The text below deals with one T cell receptor beta chain. These data belong to a study of T cells after posttransplantation cyclophosphamide. Treatment was busulfan-fludarabine conditioning, a marrow graft, and cyclophosphamide on days +3 and +4. Per the germline V gene, CDR1 is GTSNPN and CDR2 is SVGIG (reference sequence). The CDR3 loop spans 13 amino acids. The V end was cut by 3 bases, the J end by 4 bases, with 12 bases between. Produced via immunoSEQ multiplex PCR; TCRdb's table is partial and in-frame only. Among 6,900 or so clones listed, about 92% were seen once. V usage is TRBV30 and J usage is TRBJ2-5; tentative D call: TRBD1 (6 bases). This TCR was recovered from a female patient aged 50-59 years who received an allogeneic stem cell transplant from a related donor, was CMV-positive, and had no GVHD. A subset of T cells may come from the graft donor. The material sequenced was PBMCs, taken 1404 days after allogeneic stem cell transplant with posttransplant cyclophosphamide. The DNA of the CDR3 is TGTGCCTGGAGGGCCAGGGGCACAGAGACCCAGTACTTC. This translates into CAWRARGTETQYF.